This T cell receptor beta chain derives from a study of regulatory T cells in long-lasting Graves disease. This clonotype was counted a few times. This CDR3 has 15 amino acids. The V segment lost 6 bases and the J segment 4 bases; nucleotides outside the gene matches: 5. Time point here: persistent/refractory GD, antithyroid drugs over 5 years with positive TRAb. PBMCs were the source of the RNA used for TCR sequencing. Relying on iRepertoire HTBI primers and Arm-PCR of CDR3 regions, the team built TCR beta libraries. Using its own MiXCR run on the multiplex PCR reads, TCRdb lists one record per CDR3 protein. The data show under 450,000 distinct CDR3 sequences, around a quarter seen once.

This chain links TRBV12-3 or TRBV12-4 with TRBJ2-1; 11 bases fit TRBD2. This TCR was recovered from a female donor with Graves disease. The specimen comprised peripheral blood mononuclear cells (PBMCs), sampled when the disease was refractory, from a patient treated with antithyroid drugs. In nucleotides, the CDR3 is TGTGCCAGCAGCCGCGGGACTAGCGGTTACAATGAGCAGTTCTTC. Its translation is CASSRGTSGYNEQFF.